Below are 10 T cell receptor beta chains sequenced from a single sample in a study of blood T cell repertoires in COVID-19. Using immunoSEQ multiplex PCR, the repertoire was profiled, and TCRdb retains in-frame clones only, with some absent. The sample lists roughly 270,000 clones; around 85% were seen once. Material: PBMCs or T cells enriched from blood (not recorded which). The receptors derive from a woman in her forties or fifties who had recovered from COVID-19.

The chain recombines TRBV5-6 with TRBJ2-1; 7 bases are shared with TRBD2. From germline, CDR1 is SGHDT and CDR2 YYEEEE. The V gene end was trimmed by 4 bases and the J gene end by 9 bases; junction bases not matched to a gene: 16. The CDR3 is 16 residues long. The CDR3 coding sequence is TGTGCCAGCAGCCCACTCAACCTAGCGGATCAAGGTGAGCAGTTCTTC. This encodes CASSPLNLADQGEQFF. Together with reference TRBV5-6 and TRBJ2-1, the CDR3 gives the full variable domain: DAGVTQSPTHLIKTRGQQVTLRCSPKSGHDTVSWYQQALGQGPQFIFQYYEEEERQRGNFPDRFSGHQFPNYSSELNVNALLLGDSALYLCASSPLNLADQGEQFFGPGTRLTVL.

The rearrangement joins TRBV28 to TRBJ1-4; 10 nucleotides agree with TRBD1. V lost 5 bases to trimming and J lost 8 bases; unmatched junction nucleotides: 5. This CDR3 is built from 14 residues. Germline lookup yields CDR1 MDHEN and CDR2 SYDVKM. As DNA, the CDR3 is TGTGCCAGCAGTATAGGACAGGGGGGGGAAAAACTGTTTTTT. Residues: CASSIGQGGEKLFF.

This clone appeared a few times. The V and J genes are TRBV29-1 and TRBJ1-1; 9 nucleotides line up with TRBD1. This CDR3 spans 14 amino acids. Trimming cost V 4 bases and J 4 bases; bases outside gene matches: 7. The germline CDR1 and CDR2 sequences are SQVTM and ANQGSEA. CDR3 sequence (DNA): TGCAGCGTTGCGCAGGACAGGGGTGCCACTGAAGCTTTCTTT. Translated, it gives CSVAQDRGATEAFF.

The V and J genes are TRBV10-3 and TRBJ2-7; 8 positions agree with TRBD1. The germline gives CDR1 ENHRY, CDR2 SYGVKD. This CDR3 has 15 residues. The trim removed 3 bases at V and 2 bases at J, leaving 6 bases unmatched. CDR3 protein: CAISDPQGATYEQYF. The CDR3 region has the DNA TGTGCCATCAGTGATCCCCAGGGGGCCACCTACGAGCAGTACTTC.

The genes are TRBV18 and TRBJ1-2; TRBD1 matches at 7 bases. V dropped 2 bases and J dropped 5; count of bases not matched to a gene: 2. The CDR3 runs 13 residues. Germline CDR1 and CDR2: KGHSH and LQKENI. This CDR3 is CASSPGTEYGYTF. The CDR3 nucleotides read TGTGCCAGCTCACCAGGGACAGAATATGGCTACACCTTC.

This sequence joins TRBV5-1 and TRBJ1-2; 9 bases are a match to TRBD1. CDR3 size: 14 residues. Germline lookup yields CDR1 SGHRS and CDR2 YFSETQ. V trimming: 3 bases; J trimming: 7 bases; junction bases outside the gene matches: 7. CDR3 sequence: CASSSSGTGLGYTF. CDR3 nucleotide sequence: TGCGCCAGCAGCTCCAGCGGGACAGGGCTTGGCTACACCTTC. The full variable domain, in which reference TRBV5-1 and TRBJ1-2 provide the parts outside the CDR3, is KAGVTQTPRYLIKTRGQQVTLSCSPISGHRSVSWYQQTPGQGLQFLFEYFSETQRNKGNFPGRFSGRQFSNSRSEMNVSTLELGDSALYLCASSSSGTGLGYTFGSGTRLTVV.

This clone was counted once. The CDR3 is CATSLARVGETQYF. The CDR3 DNA follows: TGTGCCACCTCCTTGGCGAGGGTGGGAGAGACCCAGTACTTC. The V gene is TRBV6-5, the J gene TRBJ2-5; weak D call: TRBD2 (5 bases). There are 14 residues in the CDR3. Germline lookup yields CDR1 MNHEY and CDR2 SVGAGI. V lost 10 bases to trimming and J lost 4 bases, with 19 bases between them.

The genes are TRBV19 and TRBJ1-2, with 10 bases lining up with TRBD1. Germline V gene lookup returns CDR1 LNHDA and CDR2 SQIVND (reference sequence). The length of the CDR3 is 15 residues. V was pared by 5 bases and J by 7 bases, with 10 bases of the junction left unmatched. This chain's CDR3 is CASSSTGGFEVGYTF. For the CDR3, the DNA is TGTGCCAGTAGTTCGACAGGGGGCTTTGAGGTTGGCTACACCTTC. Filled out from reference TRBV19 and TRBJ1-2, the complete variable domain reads DGGITQSPKYLFRKEGQNVTLSCEQNLNHDAMYWYRQDPGQGLRLIYYSQIVNDFQKGDIAEGYSVSREKKESFPLTVTSAQKNPTAFYLCASSSTGGFEVGYTFGSGTRLTVV.

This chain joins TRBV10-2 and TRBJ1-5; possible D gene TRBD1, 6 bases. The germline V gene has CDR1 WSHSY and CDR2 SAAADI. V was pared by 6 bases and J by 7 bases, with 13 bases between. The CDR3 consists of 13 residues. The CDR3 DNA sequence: TGCGCCAGCAGAGACAGGACGGTACAGCCCCAGCATTTT. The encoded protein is CASRDRTVQPQHF.

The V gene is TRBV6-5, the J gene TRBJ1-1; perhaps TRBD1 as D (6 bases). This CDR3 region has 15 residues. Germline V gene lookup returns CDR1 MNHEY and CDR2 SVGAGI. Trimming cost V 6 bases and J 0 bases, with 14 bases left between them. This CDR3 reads CASRPPGHLNTEAFF. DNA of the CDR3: TGTGCCAGCAGACCCCCGGGACACCTGAACACTGAAGCTTTCTTT.